Shown below are 10 T cell receptor beta chains from a single sample sequenced in a study of response to subunit inactivated influenza vaccine. TCRdb independently ran MiXCR on the RT-PCR reads; one entry per CDR3 protein. The sample contains 500,000 to 750,000 distinct CDR3 sequences, less than 15% of which appear only once. The sample in question was PBMCs from blood, obtained about 12 days after vaccination. The receptors stem from a man aged 50 to 60 who received an inactivated influenza vaccine.

This clonotype was observed a few times. The chain has TRBV6-2 or TRBV6-3 and TRBJ1-5; D is perhaps TRBD1 (6 bases). There are 13 residues in the CDR3. V lost 5 bases and J 6 bases, leaving 11 bases between the germline ends. CDR1 is MNHEY, CDR2 SVGEGT, per germline. CDR3 DNA: TGTGCCAGCAGTGACAGGACGACTCAGCCCCAGCATTTT. Translated, it gives CASSDRTTQPQHF.

This clonotype was counted only a few times. One junction end disagrees with the germline gene, perhaps due to a read error. The rearrangement links TRBV10-3 to TRBJ2-3, with 7 nucleotides matching TRBD1. The germline gives CDR1 ENHRY, CDR2 SYGVKD. The CDR3 length is 15 residues. The CDR3 loop reads CAISEDNTTGSRILF. The CDR3 nucleotides are TGTGCCATCAGTGAGGACAATACGACAGGGTCGAGGATCTTGTTT.

In DNA form, the CDR3 reads TGCAGTGCTAGAGGGACTAGCGGGATCGCTGTCCATGAGCAGTTCTTC. Residues: CSARGTSGIAVHEQFF. This chain uses TRBV20-1 with TRBJ2-1, with 12 nucleotides matching TRBD2. Per the germline V gene, CDR1 is DFQATT and CDR2 is SNEGSKA (reference sequence). The CDR3 runs 16 residues. J lost 8 bases, V lost 1 base, and 9 bases had no gene match.

This clonotype was detected a few times. This rearrangement joins TRBV7-2 to TRBJ2-3, with D perhaps assigned TRBD1 or TRBD2 (5 bases each). Germline V lookup: CDR1 SGHTA, CDR2 FQGNSA. There are 12 residues in the CDR3. Deletions cut 4 bases from V and 7 bases from J, with 9 bases between. CDR3 coding DNA: TGTGCCAGCAGCTCCGGGACCCATACGCAGTATTTT. This encodes CASSSGTHTQYF.

The rearrangement uses TRBV6-2 or TRBV6-3 and TRBJ2-5, with 7 bases fitting TRBD1. Per germline, CDR1 MNHEY and CDR2 SVGEGT. The CDR3 is 14 residues long. V trimming: 7 bases; J trimming: 2 bases; junction bases outside the gene matches: 7. For the CDR3, the DNA is TGTGCCAGCACCCGGGACAGAATACAAGAGACCCAGTACTTC. The encoded protein is CASTRDRIQETQYF.

The chain combines TRBV20-1 with TRBJ1-1; the match to TRBD1 covers 8 bases. CDR1 DFQATT and CDR2 SNEGSKA come from the germline V gene (reference sequence). The trim removed 0 bases at V and 1 base at J, leaving 4 bases unmatched. This CDR3 has 15 residues. The CDR3 region is CSARETGAWNTEAFF. CDR3 DNA sequence: TGCAGTGCTAGAGAGACAGGGGCATGGAACACTGAAGCTTTCTTT.

V and J are TRBV28 and TRBJ2-1; TRBD2 matches at 9 bases. The germline gives CDR1 MDHEN, CDR2 SYDVKM. CDR3 length: 15 residues. V gave up 4 bases and J gave up 8 bases; unmatched junction bases: 9. The chain's CDR3 is CASSSAGGPLYEQFF. The DNA of the CDR3 is TGTGCCAGCAGTTCGGCGGGAGGGCCTTTGTATGAGCAGTTCTTC.

This clonotype turned up a few times. This sequence joins TRBV7-2 and TRBJ2-5, with TRBD2 matching over 7 bases. After removal of 3 bases from V and 5 bases from J, the junction contained 6 bases not matched to a gene. CDR3 size: 14 residues. The germline CDR1 and CDR2 sequences are SGHTA and FQGNSA. CDR3 sequence: CASSFLLAVETQYF. DNA for the CDR3: TGTGCCAGCAGCTTCTTGCTAGCGGTGGAGACCCAGTACTTC. Looking up the rest from reference TRBV7-2 and TRBJ2-5 gives the full variable domain: GAGVSQSPSNKVTEKGKDVELRCDPISGHTALYWYRQSLGQGLEFLIYFQGNSAPDKSGLPSDRFSAERTGGSVSTLTIQRTQQEDSAVYLCASSFLLAVETQYFGPGTRLLVL.

The chain employs TRBV7-6 and TRBJ2-1; tentative D call: TRBD1 (6 bases). The CDR3 runs to 13 residues. V was pared by 5 bases and J by 9 bases, with 14 bases between. Germline CDR1 is SGHVS and CDR2 is FNYEAQ. CDR3: CASSPPADSEQFF. CDR3 DNA sequence: TGTGCCAGCAGCCCCCCCGCGGACAGTGAGCAGTTCTTC.

V gene TRBV6-1 combines with J gene TRBJ1-6; 8 nucleotides align to TRBD1. The CDR3 is made up of 16 amino acids. Germline V CDR1 and CDR2: MNHNS, SASEGT. With V trimmed by 6 bases and J by 2 bases, 6 bases remained unmatched. This CDR3 is CASSQQGGTYNSPLHF. Here the CDR3 DNA reads TGTGCCAGCAGCCAACAGGGGGGAACCTATAATTCACCCCTCCACTTT.